This is a list of T cell receptor beta chains from one sample in a study of neurological immune-mediated disorders. TCRdb independently ran MiXCR on the 5' RACE reads; one entry per CDR3 protein. The sample has fewer than 35,000 distinct CDR3 sequences; roughly a sixth are singletons. Sequencing was done on a sample of CD4+ T cells from blood. The origin of the receptors is a female donor with HTLV-1-associated myelopathy (HAM/TSP). CDR3s include the opening cysteine and the closing phenylalanine or tryptophan. The D gene is left open where the match is weak. A row's size may be missing; if present it is once, few, many or a size class.

>TRBV10-3|many|-|TRBJ1-3
CAISETYSGNTIYF
TGTGCCATCAGTGAGACTTACTCTGGAAACACCATATATTTT
>TRBV29-1|many|-|TRBJ1-5
CSASEGRNQPQHF
TGCAGTGCCTCGGAGGGGCGCAATCAGCCCCAGCATTTT
>TRBV20-1|-|TRBD2|TRBJ2-3
CSAPLAGGRNEYF
TGCAGTGCCCCACTAGCGGGGGGCAGGAACGAGTATTTT
>TRBV15|many|-|TRBJ2-7
CATSRIRMEGGRRRTYEQYF
TGTGCCACCAGCAGAATTCGCATGGAGGGGGGACGGAGAAGAACCTACGAGCAGTACTTC
>TRBV18|many|-|TRBJ2-2
CASLTGELFF
TGTGCCAGCCTCACCGGGGAGCTGTTTTTT
>TRBV7-2|few|-|TRBJ1-2
CASSQSAPYYGYTF
TGTGCCAGCAGCCAAAGCGCGCCGTACTATGGCTACACCTTC
>TRBV19|many|-|TRBJ1-3
CASSLQGTYGNTIYF
TGTGCCAGTAGTCTCCAGGGGACTTACGGAAACACCATATATTTT
>TRBV7-8|many|TRBD1|TRBJ1-4
CASSPGQPNEKLFF
TGTGCCAGCAGCCCGGGACAGCCAAATGAAAAACTGTTTTTT
>TRBV11-2|many|TRBD2|TRBJ2-2
CASSQPSGRADTGELFF
TGTGCCAGCAGCCAACCTAGCGGGAGGGCCGACACCGGGGAGCTGTTTTTT
>TRBV20-1|many|-|TRBJ2-7
CSARVEGTYEQYF
TGCAGTGCTAGAGTAGAGGGGACCTACGAGCAGTACTTC
>TRBV7-2|many|TRBD2|TRBJ2-2
CASSLETGLAGTNTGELFF
TGTGCCAGCAGCTTAGAGACAGGACTAGCGGGGACAAACACCGGGGAGCTGTTTTTT
>TRBV10-3|many|TRBD1|TRBJ2-5
CAISERTGQETQYF
TGTGCCATCAGTGAACGGACAGGCCAAGAGACCCAGTACTTC
>TRBV20-1|many|-|TRBJ1-2
CSARVEFGSFFYGYTF
TGCAGTGCTAGAGTGGAGTTTGGTTCATTCTTCTATGGCTACACCTTC
>TRBV7-9|many|TRBD1|TRBJ2-3
CASSFLRQGLDTQYF
TGTGCCAGCAGTTTCCTCCGACAGGGTCTAGATACGCAGTATTTT
>TRBV7-9|many|TRBD1|TRBJ1-2
CASSLPTGEGYTF
TGTGCCAGCAGCTTACCCACAGGGGAGGGCTACACCTTC
>TRBV7-9|many|TRBD2|TRBJ2-1
CASSLGSLAGVYNEQFF
TGTGCCAGCAGCTTAGGCTCACTAGCGGGGGTCTACAATGAGCAGTTCTTC
>TRBV20-1|many|-|TRBJ2-1
CSARARRRGHYNEQFF
TGCAGTGCTAGAGCACGACGGCGGGGGCACTACAATGAGCAGTTCTTC
>TRBV5-1|-|-|TRBJ2-2
CASSLEPYSPNTGELFF
TGCGCCAGCAGCTTGGAACCCTATTCCCCTAACACCGGGGAGCTGTTTTTT
>TRBV2|many|-|TRBJ2-2
CASSDLGHTGELFF
TGTGCCAGCAGTGACCTCGGACACACCGGGGAGCTGTTTTTT
>TRBV20-1|many|TRBD2|TRBJ2-3
CSAEDLSGGGPDTQYF
TGCAGTGCTGAGGACCTTAGCGGGGGGGGCCCAGATACGCAGTATTTT
>TRBV12-3/TRBV12-4|-|TRBD2|TRBJ2-5
CASIQGLAGGMETQYF
TGTGCCAGCATCCAGGGACTAGCTGGGGGGATGGAGACCCAGTACTTC
>TRBV20-1|many|TRBD2|TRBJ2-1
CSAPRGFLRDEQFF
TGCAGTGCTCCGCGGGGGTTCCTTAGGGATGAGCAGTTCTTC
>TRBV20-1|-|TRBD2|TRBJ2-3
CSARTPGGTDTQYF
TGCAGTGCAAGGACCCCGGGGGGTACAGATACGCAGTATTTT
>TRBV7-2|many|-|TRBJ2-7
CASSSAYEQYF
TGTGCCAGCAGCTCGGCCTACGAGCAGTACTTC
>TRBV7-2|many|-|TRBJ1-3
CVSSLGPAGNTIYF
TGTGTCAGCAGCTTAGGACCCGCGGGAAACACCATATATTTT
>TRBV18|many|TRBD1|TRBJ2-4
CASSPTGDARIQYF
TGTGCCAGCTCACCTACAGGGGACGCGCGGATTCAGTACTTC
>TRBV11-2|many|TRBD2|TRBJ2-1
CASSSRLTSPEGVNEQFF
TGTGCCAGCAGCTCTCGGCTGACTAGCCCCGAGGGTGTCAATGAGCAGTTCTTC
>TRBV14|many|-|TRBJ2-6
CASSQLQGARANVLTF
TGTGCCAGCAGCCAACTACAGGGCGCCCGGGCCAACGTCCTGACTTTC
>TRBV2|-|-|TRBJ1-2
CASSEGPGGYTF
TGTGCCAGCAGTGAAGGGCCGGGAGGCTACACCTTC
>TRBV7-9|many|TRBD2|TRBJ2-1
CASSWGGSVDEQFF
TGTGCCAGCAGCTGGGGGGGAAGCGTCGATGAGCAGTTCTTC
>TRBV29-1|many|-|TRBJ1-1
CSGQGYTEAFF
TGCAGCGGCCAGGGGTACACTGAAGCTTTCTTT
>TRBV29-1|many|TRBD2|TRBJ2-1
CSVENLRLAGGEQFF
TGCAGCGTTGAAAATTTAAGACTAGCGGGAGGTGAGCAGTTCTTC
>TRBV7-2|many|TRBD2|TRBJ2-7
CASSRTSGPYEQYF
TGTGCCAGCAGCCGGACTAGCGGCCCCTACGAGCAGTACTTC
>TRBV5-1|many|-|TRBJ2-5
CASSLAGTTKETQYF
TGCGCCAGCAGCTTGGCGGGGACAACAAAAGAGACCCAGTACTTC
>TRBV5-1|many|-|TRBJ2-3
CASYLLGVTDTQYF
TGCGCCAGCTACCTTCTTGGGGTCACAGATACGCAGTATTTT
>TRBV4-3|-|-|TRBJ1-3
CASSQDRTAGPLSSGNTIYF
TGCGCCAGCAGCCAAGATCGAACTGCAGGCCCTCTAAGCTCTGGAAACACCATATATTTT
>TRBV20-1|many|-|TRBJ2-7
CSARLTSSYEQYF
TGCAGTGCTAGGTTGACTAGTAGCTACGAGCAGTACTTC
>TRBV20-1|many|TRBD2|TRBJ2-1
CSAGTSGRADNEQFF
TGCAGTGCTGGGACTAGCGGGAGGGCCGACAATGAGCAGTTCTTC
>TRBV7-2|many|-|TRBJ2-1
CASSLGSIPNEQFF
TGTGCCAGCAGCTTAGGGAGTATACCTAATGAGCAGTTCTTC
>TRBV5-1|many|-|TRBJ1-4
CASSLDLSVSEKLFF
TGCGCCAGCAGCTTGGATCTATCGGTCAGTGAAAAACTGTTTTTT
>TRBV5-1|-|-|TRBJ2-3
CASSLRSRGGSDWVTQYF
TGCGCCAGCAGCTTGCGGTCGAGGGGTGGTTCAGATTGGGTTACGCAGTATTTT
>TRBV2|-|-|TRBJ2-1
CASSEQFF
TGTGCCAGCAGTGAGCAGTTCTTC
>TRBV3-1|many|TRBD1|TRBJ2-1
CASSQGTGGSYNEQFF
TGTGCCAGCAGCCAAGGAACAGGGGGCTCCTACAATGAGCAGTTCTTC
>TRBV5-1|many|-|TRBJ1-5
CASSLEPGVSQPQHF
TGCGCCAGCAGCTTGGAGCCAGGGGTCTCCCAGCCCCAGCATTTT
>TRBV7-9|many|TRBD1|TRBJ2-2
CATLHRDREDTGELFF
TGTGCCACCCTACACCGGGACAGGGAAGACACCGGGGAGCTGTTTTTT
>TRBV20-1|many|-|TRBJ2-7
CSASTPGRDGYGQYF
TGCAGTGCTAGTACCCCCGGACGGGACGGTTACGGGCAGTACTTC
>TRBV6-1|many|-|TRBJ2-6
CASGDRSSGANVLTF
TGTGCCAGCGGCGACAGAAGCTCTGGGGCCAACGTCCTGACTTTC
>TRBV20-1|-|TRBD1|TRBJ2-7
CSAAGTASYEQYF
TGCAGTGCAGCCGGGACAGCCTCCTACGAGCAGTACTTC
>TRBV7-9|-|-|TRBJ1-2
CASSFAAGLRTGLNYGYTF
TGTGCCAGCAGCTTTGCCGCAGGGCTGCGGACGGGGCTAAACTATGGCTACACCTTC
>TRBV24-1|few|-|TRBJ2-1
CATSDFGGPGEENEQFF
TGTGCCACCAGTGATTTCGGGGGCCCGGGTGAAGAGAATGAGCAGTTCTTC
>TRBV20-1|many|-|TRBJ2-7
CSARPNPQQEAEQYF
TGCAGTGCTAGACCCAACCCCCAACAAGAGGCCGAGCAGTACTTC